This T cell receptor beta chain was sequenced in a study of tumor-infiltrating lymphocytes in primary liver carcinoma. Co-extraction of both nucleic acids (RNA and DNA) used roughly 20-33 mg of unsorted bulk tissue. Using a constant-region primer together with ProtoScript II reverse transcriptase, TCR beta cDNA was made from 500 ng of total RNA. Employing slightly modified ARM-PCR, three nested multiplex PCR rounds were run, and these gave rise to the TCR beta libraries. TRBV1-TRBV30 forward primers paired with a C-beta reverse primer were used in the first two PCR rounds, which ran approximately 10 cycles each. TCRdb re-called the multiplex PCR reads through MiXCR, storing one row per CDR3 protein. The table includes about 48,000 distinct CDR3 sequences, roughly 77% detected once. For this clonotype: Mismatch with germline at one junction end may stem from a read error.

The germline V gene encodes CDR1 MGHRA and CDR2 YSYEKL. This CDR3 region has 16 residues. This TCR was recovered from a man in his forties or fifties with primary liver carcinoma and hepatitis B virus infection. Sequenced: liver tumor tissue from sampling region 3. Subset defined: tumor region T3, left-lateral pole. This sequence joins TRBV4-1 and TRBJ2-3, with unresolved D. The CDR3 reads CANSHVKMYGADTQYF. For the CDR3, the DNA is TGCGCCAACAGCCATGTCAAAATGTATGGGGCAGATACGCAGTATTTT.